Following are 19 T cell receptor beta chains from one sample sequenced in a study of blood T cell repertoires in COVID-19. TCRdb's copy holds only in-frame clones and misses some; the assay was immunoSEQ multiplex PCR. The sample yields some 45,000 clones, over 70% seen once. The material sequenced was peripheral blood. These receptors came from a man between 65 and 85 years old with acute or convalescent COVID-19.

The CDR3 sequence: CASSLAGLEAFF. The DNA for the CDR3 is TGTGCCAGCAGTTTGGCGGGACTTGAAGCTTTCTTT. The chain couples TRBV12-3 or TRBV12-4 to TRBJ1-1, with D tentatively TRBD1 (5 bases). This CDR3 is built from 12 residues. Trimming removed 3 bases at V and 7 bases at J, with 9 bases between.

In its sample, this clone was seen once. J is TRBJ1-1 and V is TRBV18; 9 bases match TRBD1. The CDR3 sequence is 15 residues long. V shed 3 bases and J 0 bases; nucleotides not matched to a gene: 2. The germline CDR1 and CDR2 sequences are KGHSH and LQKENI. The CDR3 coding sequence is TGTGCCAGCTCACCTGACAGGGGGGTGAACACTGAAGCTTTCTTT. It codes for CASSPDRGVNTEAFF.

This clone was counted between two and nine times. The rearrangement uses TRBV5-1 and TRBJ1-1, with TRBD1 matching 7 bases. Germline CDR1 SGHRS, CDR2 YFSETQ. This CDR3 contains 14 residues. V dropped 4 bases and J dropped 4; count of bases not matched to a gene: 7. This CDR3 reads CASSNPQGSTEAFF. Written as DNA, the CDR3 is TGCGCCAGCAGCAACCCACAGGGGTCCACTGAAGCTTTCTTT.

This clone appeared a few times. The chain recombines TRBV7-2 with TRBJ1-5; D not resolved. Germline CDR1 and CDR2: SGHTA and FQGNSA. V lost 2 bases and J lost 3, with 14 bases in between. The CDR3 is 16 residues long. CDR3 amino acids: CASSLNGLSLNQPQHF. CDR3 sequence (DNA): TGTGCCAGCAGCTTAAACGGTCTCTCGCTCAATCAGCCCCAGCATTTT.

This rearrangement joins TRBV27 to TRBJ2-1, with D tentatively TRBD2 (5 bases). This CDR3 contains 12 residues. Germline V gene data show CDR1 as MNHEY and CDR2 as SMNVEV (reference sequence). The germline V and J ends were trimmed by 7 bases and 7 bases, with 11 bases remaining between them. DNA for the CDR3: TGTGCCAGCACTGATAGGAGGAATGAGCAGTTCTTC. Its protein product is CASTDRRNEQFF.

The CDR3 here is CASSLGQPSYEQYF. DNA for the CDR3: TGCGCCAGCAGCCTGGGACAGCCCTCCTACGAGCAGTACTTC. This rearrangement joins TRBV5-1 to TRBJ2-7, with 7 positions matching TRBD1. The CDR3 length is 14 residues. Germline CDR1 and CDR2: SGHRS and YFSETQ. After removal of 4 bases from V and 0 bases from J, the junction contained 4 bases not matched to a gene. Together with reference TRBV5-1 and TRBJ2-7, the CDR3 gives the full variable domain: KAGVTQTPRYLIKTRGQQVTLSCSPISGHRSVSWYQQTPGQGLQFLFEYFSETQRNKGNFPGRFSGRQFSNSRSEMNVSTLELGDSALYLCASSLGQPSYEQYFGPGTRLTVT.

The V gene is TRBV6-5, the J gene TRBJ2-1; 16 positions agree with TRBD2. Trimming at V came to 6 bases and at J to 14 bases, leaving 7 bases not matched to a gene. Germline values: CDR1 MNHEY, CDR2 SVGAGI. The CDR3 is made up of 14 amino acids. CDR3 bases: TGTGCCAGCAGCCGAGGGACTAGCGGGGGGGCAAAGTTCTTC. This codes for CASSRGTSGGAKFF.

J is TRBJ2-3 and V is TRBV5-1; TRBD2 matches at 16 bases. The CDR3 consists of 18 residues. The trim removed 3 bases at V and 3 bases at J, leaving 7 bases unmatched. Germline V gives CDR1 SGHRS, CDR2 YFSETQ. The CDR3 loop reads CASSSGLAGGPRTDTQYF. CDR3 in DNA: TGCGCCAGCAGCTCGGGACTAGCGGGGGGGCCTCGAACAGATACGCAGTATTTT.

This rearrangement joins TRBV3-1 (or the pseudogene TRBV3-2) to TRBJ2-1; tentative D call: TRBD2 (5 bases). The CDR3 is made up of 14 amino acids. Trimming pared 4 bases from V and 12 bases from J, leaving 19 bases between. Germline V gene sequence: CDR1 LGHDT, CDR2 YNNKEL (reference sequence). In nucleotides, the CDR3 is TGTGCCAGCAGCCTTACCCGTAGCGCCATGGGGCAGTTCTTC. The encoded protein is CASSLTRSAMGQFF.

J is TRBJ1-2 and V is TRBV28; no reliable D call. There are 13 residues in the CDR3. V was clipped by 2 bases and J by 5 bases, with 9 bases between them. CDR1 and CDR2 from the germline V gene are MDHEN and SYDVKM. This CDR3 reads CASSLGQHYGYTF. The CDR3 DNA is TGTGCCAGCAGTTTAGGGCAGCATTATGGCTACACCTTC.

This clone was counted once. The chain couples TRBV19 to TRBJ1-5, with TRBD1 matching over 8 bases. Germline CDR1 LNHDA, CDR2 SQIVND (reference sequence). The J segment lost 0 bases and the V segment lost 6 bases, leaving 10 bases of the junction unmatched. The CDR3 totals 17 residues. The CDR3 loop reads CASSPIPGQASNQPQHF. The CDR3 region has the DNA TGTGCCAGTAGCCCTATTCCGGGACAGGCTAGCAATCAGCCCCAGCATTTT.

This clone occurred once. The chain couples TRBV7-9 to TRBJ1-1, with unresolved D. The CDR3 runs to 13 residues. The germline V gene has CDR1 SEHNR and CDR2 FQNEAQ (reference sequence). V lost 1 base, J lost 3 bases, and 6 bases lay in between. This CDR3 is CASSLDADTEAFF. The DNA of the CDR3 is TGTGCCAGCAGCTTAGATGCAGACACTGAAGCTTTCTTT. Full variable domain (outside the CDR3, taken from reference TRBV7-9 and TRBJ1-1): DTGVSQNPRHKITKRGQNVTFRCDPISEHNRLYWYRQTLGQGPEFLTYFQNEAQLEKSRLLSDRFSAERPKGSFSTLEIQRTEQGDSAMYLCASSLDADTEAFFGQGTRLTVV.

The CDR3 sequence is CASQGNYGYTF. Written as DNA, the CDR3 is TGTGCCAGCCAGGGGAACTATGGCTACACCTTC. The chain uses TRBV28 and TRBJ1-2; possibly TRBD1 for D (6 bases). Germline CDR1 reads MDHEN; CDR2 reads SYDVKM. The CDR3 has 11 residues. V dropped 8 bases and J dropped 2 bases, with 6 bases sitting between them.

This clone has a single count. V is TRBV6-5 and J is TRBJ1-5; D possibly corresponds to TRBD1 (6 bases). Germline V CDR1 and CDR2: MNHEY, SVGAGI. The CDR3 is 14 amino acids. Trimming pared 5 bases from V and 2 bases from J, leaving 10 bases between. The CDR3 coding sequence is TGTGCCAGCAGTACAGGGAATGGCAATCAGCCCCAGCATTTT. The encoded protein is CASSTGNGNQPQHF.

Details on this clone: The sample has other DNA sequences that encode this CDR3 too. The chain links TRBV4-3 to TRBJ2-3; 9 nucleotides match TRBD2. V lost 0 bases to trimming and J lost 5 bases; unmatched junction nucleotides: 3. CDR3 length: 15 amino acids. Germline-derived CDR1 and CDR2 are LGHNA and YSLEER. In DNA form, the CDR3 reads TGCGCCAGCAGCCAAGATCTAGCGGGGAGAGATACGCAGTATTTT. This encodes CASSQDLAGRDTQYF.

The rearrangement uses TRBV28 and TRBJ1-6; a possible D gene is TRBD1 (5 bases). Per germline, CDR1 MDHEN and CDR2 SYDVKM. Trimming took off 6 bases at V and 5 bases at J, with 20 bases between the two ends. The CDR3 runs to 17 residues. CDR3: CASRGGAAVRNNSPLHF. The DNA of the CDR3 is TGTGCCAGCAGGGGGGGTGCCGCGGTACGGAATAATTCACCCCTCCACTTT.

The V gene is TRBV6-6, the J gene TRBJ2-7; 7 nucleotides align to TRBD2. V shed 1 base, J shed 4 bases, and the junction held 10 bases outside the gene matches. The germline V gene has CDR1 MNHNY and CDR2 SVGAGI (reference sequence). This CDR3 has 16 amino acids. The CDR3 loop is CASSYYDRGVGYEQYF. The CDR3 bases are TGTGCCAGCAGTTACTATGATCGGGGGGTTGGTTACGAGCAGTACTTC.

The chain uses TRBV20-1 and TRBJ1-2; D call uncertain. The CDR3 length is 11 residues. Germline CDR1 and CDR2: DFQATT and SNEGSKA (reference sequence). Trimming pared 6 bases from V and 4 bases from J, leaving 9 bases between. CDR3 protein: CSATRSYGYTF. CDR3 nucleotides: TGCAGTGCCACCAGGTCCTATGGCTACACCTTC.

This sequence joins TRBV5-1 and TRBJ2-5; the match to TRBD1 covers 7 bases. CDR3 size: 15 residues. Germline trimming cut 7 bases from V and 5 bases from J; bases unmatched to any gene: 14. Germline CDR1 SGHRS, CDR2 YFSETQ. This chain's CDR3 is CASPLADRDGETQYF. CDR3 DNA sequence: TGCGCCAGCCCCCTCGCCGACAGGGACGGGGAGACCCAGTACTTC.